This T cell receptor beta chain was captured by sequencing in a study of vaccination and CD4 T cells after COVID-19. Regarding the study as a whole: Data came from relatively few convalescent patients and lacked early post-infection timepoints. Vaccine-specific clones in convalescent patients were spike mono-reactive in 304 of 307 cases.

Sequencing of the DNA from cultured CD4+ T cells was carried out with the Oncomine TCR Beta short-read assay. The source of extracted genomic DNA was cultured CD4+ T cells. TCRdb reanalysed the PCR reads using MiXCR and keeps one entry per CDR3 protein. The sample has 14,000 to 15,000 distinct CDR3 sequences, roughly 50% seen once. Noted treatment: roughly ten-day PBMC culture with coronavirus spike peptide pools or control peptides (ViraFEST assay). Cells received half-medium changes with fresh IL-2 medium on days 3 and 7. For this clonotype: Antigen unknown.

Sequencing was performed on cultured CD4+ T cells from blood, taken after SARS-CoV-2 vaccination. This TCR derives from a human donor with COVID-19.

CDR3 bases: TGCGCCAGCAGCTTGGGCGTACAGCTTGAAGCTTTCTTT. Encoded protein: CASSLGVQLEAFF. The V and J genes are TRBV5-1 and TRBJ1-1; D gene unclear. Germline CDR1 and CDR2: SGHRS and YFSETQ. This CDR3 contains 13 residues. Trimming pared 0 bases from V and 7 bases from J, leaving 10 bases between.